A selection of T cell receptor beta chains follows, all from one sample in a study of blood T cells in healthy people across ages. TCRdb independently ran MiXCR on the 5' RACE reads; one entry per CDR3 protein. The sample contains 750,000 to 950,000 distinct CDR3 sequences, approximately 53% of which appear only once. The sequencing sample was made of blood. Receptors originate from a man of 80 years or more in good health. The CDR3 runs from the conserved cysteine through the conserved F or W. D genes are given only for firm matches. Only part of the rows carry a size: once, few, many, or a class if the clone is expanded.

CDR3 protein: CASSSFGGGSWETQYF
CDR3 DNA: TGTGCCAGCAGTTCTTTCGGCGGGGGCTCCTGGGAGACCCAGTACTTC
V gene: TRBV12-3/TRBV12-4
J gene: TRBJ2-5
D gene: -
clone size: -

CDR3 protein: CASSLIGTSGTDTQYF
CDR3 DNA: TGTGCCAGCAGCCTTATTGGGACTAGCGGCACAGATACGCAGTATTTT
V gene: TRBV28
J gene: TRBJ2-3
D gene: TRBD2
clone size: -

CDR3 protein: CAISEITAGVGLNEQFF
CDR3 DNA: TGTGCCATTAGTGAAATAACGGCGGGAGTAGGTTTGAATGAGCAGTTCTTC
V gene: TRBV10-3
J gene: TRBJ2-1
D gene: TRBD2
clone size: -

CDR3 protein: CSVEEPQGADYEQYF
CDR3 DNA: TGCAGCGTTGAAGAGCCACAGGGGGCCGACTACGAGCAGTACTTC
V gene: TRBV29-1
J gene: TRBJ2-7
D gene: TRBD1
clone size: -

CDR3 protein: CSDLPLAAYNEQFF
CDR3 DNA: TGCAGTGATCTGCCCCTAGCCGCCTACAATGAGCAGTTCTTC
V gene: TRBV20-1
J gene: TRBJ2-1
D gene: -
clone size: few

CDR3 protein: CATSDSGRINNEQFF
CDR3 DNA: TGTGCCACCAGTGATAGCGGGAGGATCAACAATGAGCAGTTCTTC
V gene: TRBV24-1
J gene: TRBJ2-1
D gene: TRBD2
clone size: -

CDR3 protein: CSAGLGRSPYEQYF
CDR3 DNA: TGCAGTGCTGGGCTGGGACGCAGTCCCTACGAGCAGTACTTC
V gene: TRBV20-1
J gene: TRBJ2-7
D gene: -
clone size: -

CDR3 protein: CASSPKTGMNEKLFF
CDR3 DNA: TGTGCCAGCAGCCCCAAGACAGGGATGAACGAAAAACTGTTTTTT
V gene: TRBV11-2
J gene: TRBJ1-4
D gene: TRBD1
clone size: once

CDR3 protein: CSARIAASYEQYF
CDR3 DNA: TGCAGTGCTAGAATAGCGGCCTCCTACGAGCAGTACTTC
V gene: TRBV20-1
J gene: TRBJ2-7
D gene: -
clone size: -

CDR3 protein: CASSLSEGILEAFF
CDR3 DNA: TGTGCCAGCAGTTTATCGGAGGGAATACTTGAAGCTTTCTTT
V gene: TRBV27
J gene: TRBJ1-1
D gene: -
clone size: once

CDR3 protein: CASSEFVCSRGADEQYF
CDR3 DNA: TGTGCCAGCAGTGAATTTGTGTGTAGTCGGGGGGCCGACGAGCAGTACTTC
V gene: TRBV25-1
J gene: TRBJ2-7
D gene: -
clone size: -

CDR3 protein: CSATLAGVDLEQFF
CDR3 DNA: TGCAGTGCTACACTAGCGGGAGTAGACCTTGAGCAGTTCTTC
V gene: TRBV20-1
J gene: TRBJ2-1
D gene: TRBD2
clone size: -

CDR3 protein: CASSLGTPEGETQYF
CDR3 DNA: TGTGCCAGCAGCTTAGGGACTCCCGAGGGAGAGACCCAGTACTTC
V gene: TRBV11-2
J gene: TRBJ2-5
D gene: -
clone size: -

CDR3 protein: CASSLRVLGHGYTF
CDR3 DNA: TGTGCCAGCAGCTTAAGGGTTCTAGGACATGGCTACACCTTC
V gene: TRBV7-2
J gene: TRBJ1-2
D gene: -
clone size: few

CDR3 protein: CASSSSGRVVGFGEQYF
CDR3 DNA: TGTGCCAGCAGCTCAAGCGGGAGGGTTGTGGGATTTGGGGAGCAGTACTTC
V gene: TRBV7-2
J gene: TRBJ2-5
D gene: TRBD2
clone size: few

CDR3 protein: CSADTSGSYNEQFF
CDR3 DNA: TGCAGTGCCGATACTAGCGGGAGTTACAATGAGCAGTTCTTC
V gene: TRBV20-1
J gene: TRBJ2-1
D gene: TRBD2
clone size: -

CDR3 protein: CASSRAGQGNRYAYF
CDR3 DNA: TGTGCCAGCAGCCGAGCGGGACAGGGAAACAGATACGCGTATTTT
V gene: TRBV3-1
J gene: TRBJ2-3
D gene: TRBD1
clone size: -

CDR3 protein: CSARDRTSGRGYAYF
CDR3 DNA: TGCAGTGCTAGAGATCGGACTAGCGGACGGGGATACGCGTATTTT
V gene: TRBV20-1
J gene: TRBJ2-3
D gene: TRBD2
clone size: -

CDR3 protein: CASSRPRDRPDQPQHF
CDR3 DNA: TGTGCCAGCAGTCGCCCAAGGGACAGGCCGGATCAGCCCCAGCATTTT
V gene: TRBV6-6
J gene: TRBJ1-5
D gene: TRBD1
clone size: -

CDR3 protein: CSVGSGANYGYTF
CDR3 DNA: TGCAGCGTTGGTTCTGGAGCTAACTATGGCTACACCTTC
V gene: TRBV29-1
J gene: TRBJ1-2
D gene: -
clone size: -

CDR3 protein: CASRGQGNIQYF
CDR3 DNA: TGTGCCAGCAGGGGACAGGGAAACATTCAGTACTTC
V gene: TRBV2
J gene: TRBJ2-4
D gene: TRBD1
clone size: few

CDR3 protein: CASHGDREEEQYF
CDR3 DNA: TGTGCCAGCCACGGGGACAGGGAGGAAGAGCAGTACTTC
V gene: TRBV2
J gene: TRBJ2-7
D gene: TRBD1
clone size: few

CDR3 protein: CASSPDRGRSGYTF
CDR3 DNA: TGTGCCAGCAGTCCAGACAGGGGGCGGAGTGGCTACACCTTC
V gene: TRBV12-3/TRBV12-4
J gene: TRBJ1-2
D gene: TRBD1
clone size: -

CDR3 protein: CASSPTDRGKRYAYF
CDR3 DNA: TGTGCCAGCAGTCCGACGGACAGGGGGAAGAGATACGCGTATTTT
V gene: TRBV6-1
J gene: TRBJ2-3
D gene: TRBD1
clone size: -

CDR3 protein: CASSGESSGGYTF
CDR3 DNA: TGTGCCAGCAGTGGAGAGAGCTCCGGAGGCTACACCTTC
V gene: TRBV2
J gene: TRBJ1-2
D gene: -
clone size: -

CDR3 protein: CASSLVGSVQGWSTEAFF
CDR3 DNA: TGTGCCAGCAGCTTAGTGGGGTCGGTGCAGGGATGGTCCACTGAAGCTTTCTTT
V gene: TRBV7-2
J gene: TRBJ1-1
D gene: -
clone size: -

CDR3 protein: CSARELAGEYEQYF
CDR3 DNA: TGCAGTGCTAGAGAACTAGCGGGAGAGTACGAGCAGTACTTC
V gene: TRBV20-1
J gene: TRBJ2-7
D gene: TRBD2
clone size: few

CDR3 protein: CSARAGEAYEQYF
CDR3 DNA: TGCAGTGCTAGAGCGGGGGAGGCCTACGAGCAGTACTTC
V gene: TRBV20-1
J gene: TRBJ2-7
D gene: -
clone size: -

CDR3 protein: CAISAGQQYEQYF
CDR3 DNA: TGTGCCATCAGTGCGGGACAGCAATACGAGCAGTACTTC
V gene: TRBV10-3
J gene: TRBJ2-7
D gene: TRBD1
clone size: once

CDR3 protein: CASSFRTGTGEQYF
CDR3 DNA: TGTGCCAGCAGTTTTAGGACAGGGACAGGCGAGCAGTACTTC
V gene: TRBV6-5
J gene: TRBJ2-7
D gene: TRBD1
clone size: -

CDR3 protein: CASSLVLQGKNTGELFF
CDR3 DNA: TGTGCCAGCAGCTTAGTATTGCAGGGCAAGAACACCGGGGAGCTGTTTTTT
V gene: TRBV11-2
J gene: TRBJ2-2
D gene: -
clone size: once

CDR3 protein: CSARGQATRELFF
CDR3 DNA: TGCAGTGCTAGAGGACAGGCCACCCGGGAGCTGTTTTTT
V gene: TRBV20-1
J gene: TRBJ2-2
D gene: -
clone size: -

CDR3 protein: CASSLEASGFPYNEQFF
CDR3 DNA: TGTGCCAGCAGCTTAGAGGCTAGCGGGTTTCCCTACAATGAGCAGTTCTTC
V gene: TRBV7-2
J gene: TRBJ2-1
D gene: TRBD2
clone size: -

CDR3 protein: CASSPLYKVSTDTQYF
CDR3 DNA: TGTGCCAGCAGCCCCCTTTACAAGGTTAGCACAGATACGCAGTATTTT
V gene: TRBV7-3
J gene: TRBJ2-3
D gene: -
clone size: -

CDR3 protein: CASSAGDRLNTEAFF
CDR3 DNA: TGTGCCAGCAGCGCCGGGGACAGACTGAACACTGAAGCTTTCTTT
V gene: TRBV9
J gene: TRBJ1-1
D gene: TRBD1
clone size: once

CDR3 protein: CASSSPGRGLEKLFF
CDR3 DNA: TGTGCCAGCAGTTCCCCGGGCAGGGGGTTAGAAAAACTGTTTTTT
V gene: TRBV27
J gene: TRBJ1-4
D gene: TRBD1
clone size: -

CDR3 protein: CSARGTEDNQPQHF
CDR3 DNA: TGCAGTGCCCGCGGGACCGAGGACAATCAGCCCCAGCATTTT
V gene: TRBV20-1
J gene: TRBJ1-5
D gene: -
clone size: -

CDR3 protein: CASSSATGSPYEQYF
CDR3 DNA: TGTGCCAGCTCTTCCGCGACGGGGTCTCCCTACGAGCAGTACTTC
V gene: TRBV18
J gene: TRBJ2-7
D gene: -
clone size: few